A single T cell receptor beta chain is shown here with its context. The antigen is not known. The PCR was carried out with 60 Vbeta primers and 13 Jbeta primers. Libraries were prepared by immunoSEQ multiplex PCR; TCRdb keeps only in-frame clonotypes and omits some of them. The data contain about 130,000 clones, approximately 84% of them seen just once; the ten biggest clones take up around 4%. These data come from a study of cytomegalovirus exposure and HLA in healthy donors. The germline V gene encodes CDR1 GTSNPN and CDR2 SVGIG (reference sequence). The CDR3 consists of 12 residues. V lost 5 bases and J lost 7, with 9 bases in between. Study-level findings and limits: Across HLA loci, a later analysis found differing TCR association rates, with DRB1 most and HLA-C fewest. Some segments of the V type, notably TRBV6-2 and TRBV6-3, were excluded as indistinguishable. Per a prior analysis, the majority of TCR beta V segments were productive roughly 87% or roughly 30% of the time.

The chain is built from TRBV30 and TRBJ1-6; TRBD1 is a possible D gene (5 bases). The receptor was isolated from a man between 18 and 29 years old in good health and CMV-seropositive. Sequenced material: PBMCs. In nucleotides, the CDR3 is TGTGCCTGGGGTCAGGGAAATTCACCCCTCCACTTT. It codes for CAWGQGNSPLHF. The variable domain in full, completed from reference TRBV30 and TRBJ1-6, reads SQTIHQWPATLVQPVGSPLSLECTVEGTSNPNLYWYRQAAGRGLQLLFYSVGIGQISSEVPQNLSASRPQDRQFILSSKKLLLSDSGFYLCAWGQGNSPLHFGNGTRLTVT.